The subject of this entry is one TCR beta chain. Its antigen is not identified. These data are taken from a study of shared clonotypes between healthy human individuals. Study-level information: Plates per donor: three CD4 naive, three CD4 memory, two CD8 naive, one CD8 memory. Overall study findings and caveats: Read depth was anticipated to influence clonotype sharing among donors. Among the subsets, naive ones generally showed larger estimated richness than memory ones.

The CDR3 length is 12 residues. From germline, CDR1 is SGHAT and CDR2 FQNNGV. Trimming removed 5 bases at V and 4 bases at J, with 6 bases between. Profiled with immunoSEQ multiplex PCR; TCRdb holds only in-frame clones, not every one. The table includes about 730,000 clones, around 70% detected once. The sequenced sample was memory CD4+ T cells sorted from blood. Subset given: CD45RA-negative fraction. The chain couples TRBV11-2 to TRBJ2-1; D is ambiguous. The clonotype comes from a woman aged 25-40 years in good health. Written as DNA, the CDR3 is TGTGCCAGCAGCCCGGATTACAATGAGCAGTTCTTC. This gives the protein CASSPDYNEQFF. Full variable domain (missing parts from reference TRBV11-2 and TRBJ2-1): EAGVAQSPRYKIIEKRQSVAFWCNPISGHATLYWYQQILGQGPKLLIQFQNNGVVDDSQLPKDRFSAERLKGVDSTLKIQPAKLEDSAVYLCASSPDYNEQFFGPGTRLTVL.